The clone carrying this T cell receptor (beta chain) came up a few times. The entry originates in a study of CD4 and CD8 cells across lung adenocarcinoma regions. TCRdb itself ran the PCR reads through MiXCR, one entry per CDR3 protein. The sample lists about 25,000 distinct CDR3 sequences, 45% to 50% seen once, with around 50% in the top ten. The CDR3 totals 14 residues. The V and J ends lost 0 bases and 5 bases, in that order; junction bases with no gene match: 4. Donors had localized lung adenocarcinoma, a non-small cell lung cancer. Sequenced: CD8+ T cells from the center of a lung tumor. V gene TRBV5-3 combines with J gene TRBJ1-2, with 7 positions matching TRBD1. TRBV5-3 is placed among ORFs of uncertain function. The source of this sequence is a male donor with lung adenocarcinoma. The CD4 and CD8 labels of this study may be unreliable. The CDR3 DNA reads TGTGCCAGAAGCTTGGGACAGGGAGCTTATGGCTACACCTTC. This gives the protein CARSLGQGAYGYTF.